These 30 T cell receptor beta chains were sequenced from one sample in a study of blood T cells in healthy people across ages (dated by TCRdb to between 2015 and 2017). To prepare the library, 5' RACE was applied. For sequencing, an Illumina HiSeq 2500 was employed. A second PCR of 7 to 11 cycles was performed with a sample-barcoded 5' primer and a J-beta primer mix. In-frame beta chains were kept once TCRdb had trimmed the public reads at Q25 with fastp and called clones with MiXCR. Identical CDR3 protein sequences are pooled into one entry, listed with their most common genes and DNA. The sample has some 880,000 distinct CDR3 sequences on record, roughly 35% of them singletons. The ten top clones hold approximately 13% of the sample. Sequences were obtained from blood. The receptor set was obtained from a man younger than 30 in good health.

V usage is TRBV9 and J usage is TRBJ2-7; D gene unclear. Looked up from germline, CDR1 is SGDLS and CDR2 is YYNGEE. CDR3 length equals 16 residues. Trimming removed 0 bases at V and 0 bases at J, with 13 bases between. The CDR3 here is CASSVEARYSSYEQYF. The CDR3 DNA sequence: TGTGCCAGCAGCGTAGAGGCACGATACTCCTCCTACGAGCAGTACTTC.

V gene TRBV4-1 combines with J gene TRBJ2-2; the match to TRBD1 covers 10 bases. CDR3 length: 16 residues. Trimming took 0 bases from V and 4 from J; bases not matched to a gene: 2. Germline V gene data show CDR1 as MGHRA and CDR2 as YSYEKL. The CDR3 bases are TGCGCCAGCAGCCAAGAGGACAGGGGGTTCACCGGGGAGCTGTTTTTT. Its protein product is CASSQEDRGFTGELFF.

Concerning this clonotype itself: A much larger clone sits a single nucleotide away, making a read error possible. The V gene is TRBV6-5, the J gene TRBJ1-2; D not certain. Germline CDR1 is MNHEY and CDR2 is SVGAGI. The V and J ends lost 5 bases and 7 bases respectively, with 14 bases between them. The CDR3 is 13 amino acids. This CDR3 reads CASSPRGSSGYTF. In DNA form, the CDR3 reads TGTGCCAGCAGTCCCCGGGGTTCCTCTGGCTACACCTTC.

The rearrangement uses TRBV28 and TRBJ1-2; D unclear. The length of the CDR3 is 16 residues. In germline, CDR1 is MDHEN, CDR2 SYDVKM. Trimming cost V 6 bases and J 6 bases, with 23 bases left between them. Here the CDR3 reads CASSLMGSTLDNGYTF. CDR3 nucleotide sequence: TGTGCCAGCAGCCTAATGGGCTCGACCCTCGATAATGGCTACACCTTC.

This clonotype was counted a few times. The chain uses TRBV4-3 and TRBJ2-1; TRBD1 matches at 7 bases. Germline trimming cut 4 bases from V and 2 bases from J; bases unmatched to any gene: 8. This CDR3 region has 16 residues. Germline V gene sequence: CDR1 LGHNA, CDR2 YSLEER. The CDR3 spells CASSRTGLEAYNEQFF. The CDR3 bases are TGCGCCAGCAGCCGGACAGGATTGGAGGCCTACAATGAGCAGTTCTTC.

The V and J genes are TRBV12-3 or TRBV12-4 and TRBJ1-2, with a tentative D call TRBD1 (6 bases). This CDR3 has 13 amino acids. The ends were cut back, 6 bases at V and 4 bases at J, with 12 bases in the middle. The CDR3 DNA is TGTGCCAGCAGCCCGGGACACCTCTATGGCTACACCTTC. This sequence encodes CASSPGHLYGYTF.

Remarks on this clonotype: Since a much larger clone is just one base distant, this may be a read error. The J gene is TRBJ2-7, the V gene TRBV4-2, with 9 bases matching TRBD1. Trimming cost V 3 bases and J 0 bases; bases outside gene matches: 3. Germline assignment: CDR1 LGHNA and CDR2 YNFKEQ. This CDR3 contains 15 residues. The CDR3 sequence: CASSHTGGHSYEQYF. The CDR3, as DNA: TGTGCCAGCAGCCACACAGGGGGCCACTCCTACGAGCAGTACTTC.

Concerning this clonotype itself: Germline and junction disagree at one end, which may indicate a read error. The chain joins TRBV6-6 to TRBJ2-2, with unresolved D. The CDR3 length is 11 residues. CDR1 is MNHNY, CDR2 SVGAGI, per germline (reference sequence). CDR3 region: CTSHGTGELFF. DNA of the CDR3: TGTACCAGCCACGGGACCGGGGAGCTGTTTTTT.

The V and J genes are TRBV4-3 and TRBJ2-1, with D perhaps matching TRBD2 (5 bases). This CDR3 is 13 amino acids long. V was shortened by 5 bases and J by 6 bases, with 11 bases between the two germline ends. The V gene's germline CDR1 is LGHNA and CDR2 YSLEER. Here the CDR3 reads CASSVLGSNEQFF. In nucleotides, the CDR3 is TGCGCCAGCAGCGTACTAGGAAGCAATGAGCAGTTCTTC.

This clonotype showed up many times. The chain combines TRBV4-3 with TRBJ2-3, with 10 nucleotides matching TRBD2. Looked up from germline, CDR1 is LGHNA and CDR2 is YSLEER. V lost 1 base and J lost 0; bases outside the gene matches: 10. The CDR3 covers 19 residues. CDR3: CASSQGLAGDYLSTDTQYF. The CDR3 DNA reads as TGCGCCAGCAGCCAAGGTCTAGCGGGGGACTATTTGAGCACAGATACGCAGTATTTT.

This clonotype was observed a few times. The chain has TRBV5-1 and TRBJ2-1; D possibly corresponds to TRBD1 (6 bases). Trimming pared 4 bases from V and 6 bases from J, leaving 11 bases between. CDR1 and CDR2 (germline): SGHRS, YFSETQ. The CDR3 runs 13 residues. The CDR3 region is CASSVPGVNEQFF. The CDR3 region has the DNA TGCGCCAGCAGCGTGCCAGGGGTCAATGAGCAGTTCTTC.

This clonotype has at least ten counts. The chain uses TRBV20-1 and TRBJ2-3, with D hard to call. Germline V gene lookup returns CDR1 DFQATT and CDR2 SNEGSKA (reference sequence). V shed 6 bases and J shed 1 base, with 8 bases lying between them. The CDR3 length is 12 residues. CDR3 loop: CSAGSGTDTQYF. As DNA, the CDR3 is TGCAGTGCCGGCAGCGGCACAGATACGCAGTATTTT.

This clonotype has just a few counts. The chain joins TRBV5-5 to TRBJ2-2; D gene ambiguous. The CDR3 loop spans 14 amino acids. Trimming removed 1 base from V and 0 bases from J, with 4 bases in between. CDR1 is SGHKS and CDR2 is YYEKEE in the germline V gene (reference sequence). The CDR3 DNA is TGTGCCAGCAGCTTGTGGTCGAACACCGGGGAGCTGTTTTTT. Residues: CASSLWSNTGELFF. The full variable domain, with the rest looked up from reference TRBV5-5 and TRBJ2-2, is DAGVTQSPTHLIKTRGQQVTLRCSPISGHKSVSWYQQVLGQGPQFIFQYYEKEERGRGNFPDRFSARQFPNYSSELNVNALLLGDSALYLCASSLWSNTGELFFGEGSRLTVL.

Comments on this clonotype: At one end, the junction sequence differs from germline, possibly due to a read error. This chain links TRBV7-3 with TRBJ2-3, with 7 bases aligning to TRBD1. The CDR3 extends over 13 amino acids. Per germline, CDR1 SGHTA and CDR2 FQGTGA. The CDR3 nucleotides read TGTGCCAGCAGCACAGGGGCCTCAGATAGGCAGTATTTT. As protein: CASSTGASDRQYF.

This chain connects TRBV6-1 to TRBJ2-1, with D perhaps TRBD2 (7 bases). The end of the DNA fits TRBJ2-7 better, so the J call may be wrong. Germline V lookup: CDR1 MNHNS, CDR2 SASEGT. The CDR3 length is 13 residues. The CDR3 is CASSDTGGDEQYF. The CDR3 coding sequence is TGTGCCAGCAGTGATACGGGGGGCGACGAGCAGTACTTC.

Only a few counts were recorded for this clonotype. V and J are TRBV12-3 or TRBV12-4 and TRBJ1-2, with 9 bases that match TRBD1. V lost 2 bases, J lost 7 bases, and 8 bases stayed unmatched. The CDR3 extends over 15 amino acids. CDR3 in DNA: TGTGCCAGCAGTTTATCGGCTACAGGGGGCGGTGGCTACACCTTC. Translated, it gives CASSLSATGGGGYTF.

This chain uses TRBV2 with TRBJ2-7, with D unresolved. CDR1 and CDR2 from the germline V gene are SNHLY and FYNNEI. The CDR3 is 12 amino acids. V shed 2 bases and J shed 7 bases, with 9 bases lying between them. In DNA form, the CDR3 reads TGTGCCAGCAGTGAATGGGGTGGGGAGCAGTACTTC. It translates to CASSEWGGEQYF.

Many counts were recorded for this clonotype. The gene calls are TRBV11-2 and TRBJ2-1, with a tentative D call TRBD2 (6 bases). The ends were cut back, 1 base at V and 2 bases at J, with 9 bases in the middle. Germline lookup yields CDR1 SGHAT and CDR2 FQNNGV. This CDR3 contains 15 residues. CDR3 residues: CASSLGIAAYNEQFF. The CDR3 DNA reads as TGTGCCAGCAGCTTAGGTATAGCGGCCTACAATGAGCAGTTCTTC.

A word on this clonotype: One junction end does not reproduce the germline sequence, and a read error may be involved. This sequence joins TRBV7-2 and TRBJ1-2; 7 bases are shared with TRBD1. CDR1 and CDR2 from the germline V gene are SGHTA and FQGNSA. CDR3 size: 14 residues. CDR3 sequence (DNA): TGTGCCGGCAGCTTAGGAGACAGGGTTGGTGGCTACACCTTC. This encodes CAGSLGDRVGGYTF.

This clonotype was seen ten or more times. The chain links TRBV4-3 to TRBJ2-7; 8 bases are a match to TRBD1. Trimming at V came to 2 bases and at J to 3 bases, leaving 6 bases not matched to a gene. This CDR3 comprises 15 residues. Germline V gives CDR1 LGHNA, CDR2 YSLEER. In nucleotides, the CDR3 is TGCGCCAGCAGCCAAACGACAGGGGTGAGCTACGAGCAGTACTTC. Translating it yields CASSQTTGVSYEQYF.

This clonotype was counted between two and nine times. V and J are TRBV7-9 and TRBJ1-2; 8 bases line up with TRBD1. The junction had 11 bases not matched to a gene; V was cut back by 5 bases and J by 6 bases. The length of the CDR3 is 15 residues. In germline, CDR1 is SEHNR, CDR2 FQNEAQ (reference sequence). The CDR3 nucleotides are TGTGCCAGCAGCCCTGGGACAGGCGGTGGGGATGGCTACACCTTC. Translation: CASSPGTGGGDGYTF.

The chain joins TRBV6-6 to TRBJ1-4, with 7 bases aligning to TRBD1. Germline CDR1 is MNHNY and CDR2 is SVGAGI (reference sequence). Trimming cost V 6 bases and J 3 bases; bases outside gene matches: 4. The CDR3 spans 14 residues. The DNA for the CDR3 is TGTGCCAGCAGGGAACAGGGGCCTAATGAAAAACTGTTTTTT. Translated: CASREQGPNEKLFF.

On this clonotype: Likely a read error: the CDR3 ends without its conserved phenylalanine or tryptophan. V usage is TRBV7-8 and J usage is TRBJ1-2; D not resolved. This CDR3 comprises 14 residues. V lost 3 bases to trimming and J lost 6 bases, with 14 bases between them. Germline V lookup: CDR1 SGHVS, CDR2 FQNEAQ. DNA for the CDR3: TGTGCCAGCAGCTTGGGTAGCCGTATGGATGGCTACACCTCC. This gives the protein CASSLGSRMDGYTS.

A word on this clonotype: The junction departs from the called germline gene at one end, perhaps through a read error. V and J are TRBV2 and TRBJ2-7; D call uncertain. Germline CDR1 SNHLY, CDR2 FYNNEI. The CDR3 is made up of 10 amino acids. The CDR3 protein is CASKNNEQYF. The CDR3 DNA reads as TGTGCCAGCAAAAACAATGAGCAGTACTTT.

This clonotype has a count of ten or more. CDR3 bases: TGTGCCAGCAGTCCGGGCCCGGGGGAGCAGTACTTC. The encoded protein is CASSPGPGEQYF. The V and J genes are TRBV12-3 or TRBV12-4 and TRBJ2-7; TRBD2 is a possible D gene (5 bases). Between the trimmed V and J ends, which lost 5 bases and 7 bases, there was a span of 12 bases. The length of the CDR3 is 12 residues.

The chain links TRBV5-1 to TRBJ2-1; weak D call: TRBD2 (6 bases). The V gene lost 5 bases and the J gene lost 8 bases, with 17 bases spanning the gap. Germline V gene sequence: CDR1 SGHRS, CDR2 YFSETQ. The CDR3 spans 14 residues. The chain's CDR3 is CASRMGGLLDEQFF. CDR3 coding DNA: TGCGCCAGCAGAATGGGAGGCCTCTTGGATGAGCAGTTCTTC.

This chain uses TRBV20-1 with TRBJ2-1; D possibly uses TRBD1 or TRBD2 (5 bases each). This CDR3 contains 15 residues. V lost 0 bases and J lost 4, with 13 bases in between. Germline lookup yields CDR1 DFQATT and CDR2 SNEGSKA (reference sequence). Here the CDR3 DNA reads TGCAGTGCTAGAGAGTTAGGGACCGGTTACAATGAGCAGTTCTTC. Its translation is CSARELGTGYNEQFF.

V usage is TRBV9 and J usage is TRBJ2-7; TRBD2 is a possible D gene (5 bases). The CDR3 length is 17 residues. Germline V gene sequence: CDR1 SGDLS, CDR2 YYNGEE. V lost 0 bases and J lost 0, with 16 bases in between. The CDR3, as DNA: TGTGCCAGCAGCGTAGAAGGCCGGACTCCTAGCTCCTACGAGCAGTACTTC. This encodes CASSVEGRTPSSYEQYF.

The CDR3 DNA follows: TGTGCCAGCAGTTACTCGAGTAGGGGACTAGCGGGGGGTTACGAGCAGTACTTC. Amino acid sequence: CASSYSSRGLAGGYEQYF. The V call is TRBV6-5, the J call TRBJ2-4, with 15 bases aligning to TRBD2. The J call may be faulty, since TRBJ2-7 better matches the DNA end. The CDR3 is made up of 18 amino acids. Germline assignment: CDR1 MNHEY and CDR2 SVGAGI.

The chain employs TRBV2 and TRBJ1-2; D is possibly TRBD1 (6 bases). CDR3 length: 13 amino acids. Germline-derived CDR1 and CDR2 are SNHLY and FYNNEI. The ends were cut back, 9 bases at V and 0 bases at J, with 11 bases in the middle. The CDR3 loop is CARAGAANYGYTF. In nucleotides, the CDR3 is TGTGCCAGAGCGGGGGCGGCTAACTATGGCTACACCTTC.